This TCR beta chain was sequenced for a study of technical replicates of blood from a few donors. The CDR3 has 17 amino acids. Germline V gene sequence: CDR1 SGHVS, CDR2 FQNEAQ. Losses at the gene ends were 4 bases for V and 3 bases for J; bases not matched to a gene: 15. Repertoires were generated with immunoSEQ multiplex PCR, while TCRdb's copy carries only in-frame clones and drops some. The sample has roughly 80,000 clones, around 91% seen once. The genes are TRBV7-8 and TRBJ2-7; 7 positions agree with TRBD1. The sequencing sample was made of T cells isolated from PBMCs. The receptor was isolated from a human donor in good health. The CDR3 protein is CASSSTGTALFHYEQYF. The CDR3 DNA reads TGTGCCAGCAGCTCTACCGGGACAGCTTTATTTCACTACGAGCAGTACTTC. Together with reference TRBV7-8 and TRBJ2-7, the CDR3 gives the full variable domain: GAGVSQSPRYKVAKRGQDVALRCDPISGHVSLFWYQQALGQGPEFLTYFQNEAQLDKSGLPSDRFFAERPEGSVSTLKIQRTQQEDSAVYLCASSSTGTALFHYEQYFGPGTRLTVT.